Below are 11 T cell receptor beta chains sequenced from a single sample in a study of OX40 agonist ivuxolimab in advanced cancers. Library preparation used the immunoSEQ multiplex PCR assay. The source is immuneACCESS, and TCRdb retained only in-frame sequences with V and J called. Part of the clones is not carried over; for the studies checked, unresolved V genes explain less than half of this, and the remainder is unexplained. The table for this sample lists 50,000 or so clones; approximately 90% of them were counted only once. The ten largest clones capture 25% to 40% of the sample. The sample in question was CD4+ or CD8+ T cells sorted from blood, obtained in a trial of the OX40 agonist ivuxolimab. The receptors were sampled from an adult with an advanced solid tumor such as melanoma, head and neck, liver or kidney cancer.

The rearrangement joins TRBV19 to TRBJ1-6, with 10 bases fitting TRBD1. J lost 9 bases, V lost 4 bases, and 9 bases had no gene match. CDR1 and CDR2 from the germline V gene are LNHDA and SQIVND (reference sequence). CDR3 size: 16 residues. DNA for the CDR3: TGTGCCAGTAGTAACCGGGACAGGGGCCTACGTTCACCCCTCCACTTT. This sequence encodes CASSNRDRGLRSPLHF.

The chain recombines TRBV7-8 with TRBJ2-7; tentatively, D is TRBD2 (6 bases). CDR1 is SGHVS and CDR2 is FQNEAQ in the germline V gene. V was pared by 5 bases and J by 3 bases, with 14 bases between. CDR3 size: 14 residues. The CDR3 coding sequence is TGTGCCAGCAGCCTTACCGGGAGTGGCTACGAGCAGTACTTC. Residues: CASSLTGSGYEQYF.

The CDR3 is CASSTGTGDRAFF. The CDR3 DNA is TGTGCCAGCAGTACCGGGACAGGAGATCGAGCTTTCTTT. This chain links TRBV9 with TRBJ1-1, with 8 nucleotides matching TRBD1. V trimming: 5 bases; J trimming: 10 bases; junction bases outside the gene matches: 10. The CDR3 extends over 13 amino acids. The germline V gene has CDR1 SGDLS and CDR2 YYNGEE.

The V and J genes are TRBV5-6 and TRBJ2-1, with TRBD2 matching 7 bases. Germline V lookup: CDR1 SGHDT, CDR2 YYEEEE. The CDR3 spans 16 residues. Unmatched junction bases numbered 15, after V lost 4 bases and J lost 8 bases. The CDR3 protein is CASSGAGTTNEDEQFF. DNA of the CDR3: TGTGCCAGCAGCGGGGCCGGGACTACGAACGAGGATGAGCAGTTCTTC.

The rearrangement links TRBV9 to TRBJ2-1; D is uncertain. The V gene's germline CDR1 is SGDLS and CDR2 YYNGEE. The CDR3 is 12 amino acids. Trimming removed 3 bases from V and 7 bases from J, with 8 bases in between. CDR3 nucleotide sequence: TGTGCCAGCAGCGAGACCGGTAATGAGCAGTTCTTC. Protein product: CASSETGNEQFF. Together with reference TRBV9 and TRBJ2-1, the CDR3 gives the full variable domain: DSGVTQTPKHLITATGQRVTLRCSPRSGDLSVYWYQQSLDQGLQFLIQYYNGEERAKGNILERFSAQQFPDLHSELNLSSLELGDSALYFCASSETGNEQFFGPGTRLTVL.

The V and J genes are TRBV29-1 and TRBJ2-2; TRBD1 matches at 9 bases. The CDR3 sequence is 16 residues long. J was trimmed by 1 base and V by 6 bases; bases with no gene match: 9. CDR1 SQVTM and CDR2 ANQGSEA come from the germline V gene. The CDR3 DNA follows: TGCAGCGTCCGGCCTGTGGACAGGGGGAACACCGGGGAGCTGTTTTTT. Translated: CSVRPVDRGNTGELFF.

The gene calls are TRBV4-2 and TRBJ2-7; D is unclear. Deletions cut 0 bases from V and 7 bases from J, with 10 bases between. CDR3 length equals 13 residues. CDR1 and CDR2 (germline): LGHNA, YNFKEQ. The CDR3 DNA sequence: TGTGCCAGCAGCCAAGATCGACCTGGTGAGCAGTACTTC. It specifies CASSQDRPGEQYF.

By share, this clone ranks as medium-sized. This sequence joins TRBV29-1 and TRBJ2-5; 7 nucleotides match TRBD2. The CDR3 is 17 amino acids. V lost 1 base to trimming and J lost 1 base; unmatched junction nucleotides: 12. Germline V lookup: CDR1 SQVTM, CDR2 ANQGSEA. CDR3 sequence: CSVEAQHASGSQETQYF. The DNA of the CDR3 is TGCAGCGTTGAAGCCCAGCACGCTAGCGGAAGCCAAGAGACCCAGTACTTC.

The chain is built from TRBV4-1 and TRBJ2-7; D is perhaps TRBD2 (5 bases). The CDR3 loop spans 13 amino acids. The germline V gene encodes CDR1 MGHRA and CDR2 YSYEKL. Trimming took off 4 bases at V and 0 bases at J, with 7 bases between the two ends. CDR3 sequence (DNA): TGCGCCAGCAGCCTAGCGAGCTCCTACGAGCAGTACTTC. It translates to CASSLASSYEQYF.

The CDR3 bases are TGCGCCAGCAGCTTGGAAGGTCGGCAGGGTGAAAAACTGTTTTTT. Translating gives CASSLEGRQGEKLFF. The V gene is TRBV5-1, the J gene TRBJ1-4; perhaps TRBD1 as D (5 bases). The germline V gene has CDR1 SGHRS and CDR2 YFSETQ. The V end lost 0 bases, the J end lost 7 bases, and 13 bases lay between the germline ends. This CDR3 is built from 15 residues.

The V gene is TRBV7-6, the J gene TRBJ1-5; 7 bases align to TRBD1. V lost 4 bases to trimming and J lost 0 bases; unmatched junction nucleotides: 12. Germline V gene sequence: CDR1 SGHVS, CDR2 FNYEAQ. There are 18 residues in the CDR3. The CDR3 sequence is CASSSQMTGLVSNQPQHF. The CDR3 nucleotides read TGTGCCAGCAGCTCCCAAATGACAGGGCTCGTTAGCAATCAGCCCCAGCATTTT. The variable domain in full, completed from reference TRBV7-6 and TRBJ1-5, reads GAGVSQSPRYKVTKRGQDVALRCDPISGHVSLYWYRQALGQGPEFLTYFNYEAQQDKSGLPNDRFSAERPEGSISTLTIQRTEQRDSAMYRCASSSQMTGLVSNQPQHFGDGTRLSIL.